Shown below are 31 T cell receptor beta chains from a single sample sequenced in a study of glioma-infiltrating T cells after dendritic cell vaccination. Noted time point: after dendritic cell vaccination, including at tumor progression/relapse. The protocol was immunoSEQ multiplex PCR, while the TCRdb copy is restricted to in-frame clones and leaves out a portion. The sample yields roughly 50,000 clones, roughly 90% seen once. Sequences were derived from blood, sampled after dendritic cell vaccination. The receptors derive from a human donor with glioblastoma.

The gene calls are TRBV5-1 and TRBJ1-1; tentatively, D is TRBD1 (5 bases). Germline CDR1 reads SGHRS; CDR2 reads YFSETQ. The V end lost 3 bases, the J end lost 6 bases, and 15 bases lay between the germline ends. CDR3 length: 14 amino acids. CDR3 in amino acids: CASSSLPGGAEAFF. CDR3 in DNA: TGCGCCAGCAGCTCCCTGCCCGGGGGGGCTGAAGCTTTCTTT. The variable domain in full, with the rest retrieved from reference TRBV5-1 and TRBJ1-1, is KAGVTQTPRYLIKTRGQQVTLSCSPISGHRSVSWYQQTPGQGLQFLFEYFSETQRNKGNFPGRFSGRQFSNSRSEMNVSTLELGDSALYLCASSSLPGGAEAFFGQGTRLTVV.

The chain uses TRBV28 and TRBJ1-1, with D possibly TRBD1 on 5 matching bases. The V gene's germline CDR1 is MDHEN and CDR2 SYDVKM. The CDR3 length is 13 residues. The ends were cut back, 5 bases at V and 3 bases at J, with 10 bases in the middle. Here the CDR3 DNA reads TGTGCCAGCAGTCAAAGGGGATACACTGAAGCTTTCTTT. Translated: CASSQRGYTEAFF.

This sequence joins TRBV2 and TRBJ2-1; possibly TRBD2 for D (7 bases). CDR3 size: 15 residues. V lost 4 bases to trimming and J lost 4 bases, with 14 bases between them. The germline V gene encodes CDR1 SNHLY and CDR2 FYNNEI. The CDR3 spells CASSVGGRAYNEQFF. The CDR3 DNA follows: TGTGCCAGCAGTGTAGGGGGGAGGGCTTACAATGAGCAGTTCTTC.

V usage is TRBV5-1 and J usage is TRBJ2-1; D gene ambiguous. From germline, CDR1 is SGHRS and CDR2 YFSETQ. Trimming took 3 bases from V and 6 from J, leaving 10 bases between them. This CDR3 is 13 amino acids long. The CDR3, as DNA: TGCGCCAGCAGCTATGACTTGGGCAATGAGCAGTTCTTC. Residues: CASSYDLGNEQFF.

V gene TRBV7-3 combines with J gene TRBJ2-3, with 10 nucleotides matching TRBD2. V was pared by 5 bases and J by 3 bases, with 8 bases of the junction left unmatched. This CDR3 has 16 residues. Germline lookup yields CDR1 SGHTA and CDR2 FQGTGA. In DNA form, the CDR3 reads TGTGCCAGCAGCCTATCGGGACTAGCGAGGACAGATACGCAGTATTTT. Encoded protein: CASSLSGLARTDTQYF.

The J gene is TRBJ1-4, the V gene TRBV10-3; D gene uncertain. Germline V CDR1 and CDR2: ENHRY, SYGVKD. Trimming removed 10 bases at V and 3 bases at J, with 15 bases between. The CDR3 sequence is 14 residues long. CDR3 nucleotide sequence: TGTGCCACCAATACGGGCGGGCCTAATGAAAAACTGTTTTTT. It specifies CATNTGGPNEKLFF.

The V and J genes are TRBV6-5 and TRBJ2-1, with D unresolved. Trimming removed 2 bases at V and 8 bases at J, with 10 bases between. This CDR3 has 13 residues. From germline, CDR1 is MNHEY and CDR2 SVGAGI. CDR3 amino acids: CASSYRGSDEQFF. In DNA form, the CDR3 reads TGTGCCAGCAGTTACCGTGGCAGCGATGAGCAGTTCTTC.

The CDR3 is CASSPIAGWETQYF. In DNA form, the CDR3 reads TGTGCCAGCAGTCCTATAGCGGGGTGGGAGACCCAGTACTTC. The genes are TRBV28 and TRBJ2-5, with 8 bases fitting TRBD2. The CDR3 is made up of 14 amino acids. Per germline, CDR1 MDHEN and CDR2 SYDVKM. The J segment lost 5 bases and the V segment lost 5 bases, leaving 7 bases of the junction unmatched.

This chain links TRBV6-6 with TRBJ1-2; maybe TRBD1 (5 bases). This CDR3 contains 13 residues. Trimming left V 6 bases short and J 3 bases short, with 11 bases between. CDR1 MNHNY and CDR2 SVGAGI come from the germline V gene (reference sequence). The CDR3 DNA follows: TGTGCCAGCAGCAGGGATGGGGACTATGGCTACACCTTC. This sequence encodes CASSRDGDYGYTF.

The rearrangement joins TRBV7-3 to TRBJ2-7; tentatively, D is TRBD1 (6 bases). V was pared by 0 bases and J by 1 base, with 7 bases between. Germline CDR1 is SGHTA and CDR2 is FQGTGA. This CDR3 has 14 residues. CDR3 sequence: CASSLTGGSYEQYF. In DNA, the CDR3 is TGTGCCAGCAGCTTAACAGGGGGTTCCTACGAGCAGTACTTC.

The genes are TRBV6-6 and TRBJ1-1; TRBD1 agrees at 7 bases. After removal of 5 bases from V and 8 bases from J, the junction contained 5 bases not matched to a gene. CDR1 is MNHNY and CDR2 is SVGAGI in the germline V gene (reference sequence). This CDR3 is built from 12 residues. CDR3 sequence reads: CASSTYRGEAFF. The CDR3 nucleotides read TGTGCCAGCAGTACTTACAGGGGAGAAGCTTTCTTT.

The chain combines TRBV7-8 with TRBJ1-5, with 7 bases lining up with TRBD1. The CDR3 contains 16 residues. The germline gives CDR1 SGHVS, CDR2 FQNEAQ. Trimming cost V 5 bases and J 2 bases; bases outside gene matches: 9. The CDR3 loop reads CASSRSFGQGNQPQHF. The DNA of the CDR3 is TGTGCCAGCAGCAGATCATTCGGACAGGGCAATCAGCCCCAGCATTTT.

This clone came up a few times. This chain connects TRBV6-6 to TRBJ1-1, with 7 bases lining up with TRBD1. Per the germline V gene, CDR1 is MNHNY and CDR2 is SVGAGI (reference sequence). The CDR3 is 14 amino acids. With 2 bases clipped from V and 5 bases from J, the junction kept 5 bases outside the gene matches. CDR3 bases: TGTGCCAGCAGTTACCCAGGGGGATGGACTGAAGCTTTCTTT. It codes for CASSYPGGWTEAFF.

CDR3 in amino acids: CASSFWGHSYEQYF. The CDR3 DNA sequence: TGTGCCAGCAGTTTTTGGGGGCACTCCTACGAGCAGTACTTC. This rearrangement joins TRBV27 to TRBJ2-7, with D maybe TRBD1 (6 bases). This CDR3 is built from 14 residues. Germline assignment: CDR1 MNHEY and CDR2 SMNVEV (reference sequence). Trimming shortened V by 3 bases and J by 0 bases, and 9 bases separated the two germline ends.

This clone was observed once. The DNA of the CDR3 is TGTGCCACCCGAGACAGGGCCTATAGCAATCAGCCCCAGCATTTT. Amino acid sequence: CATRDRAYSNQPQHF. This chain joins TRBV19 and TRBJ1-5; 7 bases fit TRBD1. With V trimmed by 10 bases and J by 0 bases, 9 bases remained unmatched. CDR1 is LNHDA and CDR2 is SQIVND in the germline V gene (reference sequence). CDR3 size: 15 residues.

The chain recombines TRBV5-4 with TRBJ1-2; D is undetermined. CDR1 is SGHNT and CDR2 is YYREEE in the germline V gene (reference sequence). This CDR3 comprises 14 residues. V gave up 4 bases and J gave up 4 bases, with 14 bases separating them. The CDR3 DNA reads as TGTGCCAGCAGCCAGAACACAAACCCCTATGGCTACACCTTC. As protein: CASSQNTNPYGYTF. Filled out from reference TRBV5-4 and TRBJ1-2, the complete variable domain reads ETGVTQSPTHLIKTRGQQVTLRCSSQSGHNTVSWYQQALGQGPQFIFQYYREEENGRGNFPPRFSGLQFPNYSSELNVNALELDDSALYLCASSQNTNPYGYTFGSGTRLTVV.

This chain links TRBV2 with TRBJ2-3; the D is unclear. The CDR3 is 11 residues long. Trimming removed 9 bases at V and 5 bases at J, with 9 bases between. CDR1 SNHLY and CDR2 FYNNEI come from the germline V gene. CDR3 DNA: TGTGCCAGTACCCCGAGAGATACGCAGTATTTT. Translating it yields CASTPRDTQYF. The whole variable domain, remainder taken from reference TRBV2 and TRBJ2-3, is EPEVTQTPSHQVTQMGQEVILRCVPISNHLYFYWYRQILGQKVEFLVSFYNNEISEKSEIFDDQFSVERPDGSNFTLKIRSTKLEDSAMYFCASTPRDTQYFGPGTRLTVL.

This clone was seen only a few times. The chain is built from TRBV13 and TRBJ2-7; possibly TRBD1 for D (7 bases). Per the germline V gene, CDR1 is PRHDT and CDR2 is FYEKMQ (reference sequence). Trimming removed 5 bases from V and 3 bases from J, with 17 bases in between. The CDR3 is made up of 15 amino acids. The CDR3 nucleotides are TGTGCCAGCAGCCACCACAGGGGAGGCCTCTACGAGCAGTACTTC. It encodes CASSHHRGGLYEQYF.

The chain carries TRBV15 and TRBJ2-7; D might be TRBD2 (6 bases). The CDR3 covers 18 residues. Germline lookup yields CDR1 LNHNV and CDR2 YYDKDF (reference sequence). Trimming removed 0 bases from V and 0 bases from J, with 18 bases in between. Here the CDR3 reads CATSRDLMIAVRSYEQYF. In nucleotides, the CDR3 is TGTGCCACCAGCAGAGATCTCATGATAGCGGTGCGCTCCTACGAGCAGTACTTC.

The chain carries TRBV10-3 and TRBJ1-3; no firm D call. The germline V and J ends were trimmed by 11 bases and 0 bases, with 11 bases remaining between them. This CDR3 contains 13 residues. Per the germline V gene, CDR1 is ENHRY and CDR2 is SYGVKD. CDR3 sequence reads: CAHLNDSGNTIYF. CDR3 in DNA: TGTGCCCACCTAAACGACTCTGGAAACACCATATATTTT.

The rearrangement uses TRBV7-6 and TRBJ2-2; D may be TRBD2 (5 bases). CDR3 length equals 15 residues. Germline CDR1 reads SGHVS; CDR2 reads FNYEAQ. The V end lost 5 bases, the J end lost 4 bases, and 14 bases lay between the germline ends. The CDR3 reads CASSPQLVPTGELFF. CDR3 coding DNA: TGTGCCAGCAGCCCGCAACTAGTTCCCACCGGGGAGCTGTTTTTT.

The genes are TRBV6-1 and TRBJ1-1, with a weak D call TRBD1 (5 bases). Per germline, CDR1 MNHNS and CDR2 SASEGT. The germline V and J ends were trimmed by 7 bases and 3 bases, with 6 bases remaining between them. The CDR3 totals 11 residues. As DNA, the CDR3 is TGTGCCAGCACACAGGACACTGAAGCTTTCTTT. It yields the protein CASTQDTEAFF.

The rearrangement uses TRBV19 and TRBJ1-1; D possibly corresponds to TRBD1 (5 bases). Trimming took 5 bases from V and 3 from J, leaving 16 bases between them. The CDR3 has 15 residues. Germline lookup yields CDR1 LNHDA and CDR2 SQIVND (reference sequence). CDR3 amino acids: CASSPAGQGYTEAFF. The CDR3 nucleotides read TGTGCCAGTAGTCCGGCAGGGCAGGGTTACACTGAAGCTTTCTTT.

This chain joins TRBV4-2 and TRBJ1-5; the D is unclear. The CDR3 sequence is 13 residues long. V was shortened by 4 bases and J by 1 base, with 5 bases between the two germline ends. In germline, CDR1 is LGHNA, CDR2 YNFKEQ. The chain's CDR3 is CASSPESNQPQHF. The DNA for the CDR3 is TGTGCCAGCAGCCCGGAGAGCAATCAGCCCCAGCATTTT.

This sequence joins TRBV19 and TRBJ1-1; the D gene is possibly TRBD1 (5 bases). Germline loops: CDR1 LNHDA, CDR2 SQIVND (reference sequence). Deletions cut 7 bases from V and 1 base from J, with 22 bases between. The CDR3 is 17 residues long. CDR3 region: CASTIGGTRVWNTEAFF. DNA of the CDR3: TGTGCCAGTACAATCGGGGGGACGCGGGTTTGGAACACTGAAGCTTTCTTT.

The rearrangement uses TRBV18 and TRBJ2-5; TRBD1 aligns across 10 bases. V gave up 6 bases and J gave up 4 bases; unmatched junction bases: 14. Germline V CDR1 and CDR2: KGHSH, LQKENI. The CDR3 consists of 17 residues. The CDR3 region has the DNA TGTGCCAGCTCGCCTTTTGCTTCCCGGACAGGGGGAGAGACCCAGTACTTC. This encodes CASSPFASRTGGETQYF.

The chain joins TRBV7-9 to TRBJ2-4, with TRBD1 identical over 7 bases. CDR3 length equals 13 residues. Losses at the gene ends were 8 bases for V and 6 bases for J; bases not matched to a gene: 7. Germline assignment: CDR1 SEHNR and CDR2 FQNEAQ (reference sequence). As DNA, the CDR3 is TGTGCCAGCGCACCCGGGACAGCAAACATTCAGTACTTC. This codes for CASAPGTANIQYF. Based on the CDR3 plus reference TRBV7-9 and TRBJ2-4, the full variable domain is DTGVSQNPRHKITKRGQNVTFRCDPISEHNRLYWYRQTLGQGPEFLTYFQNEAQLEKSRLLSDRFSAERPKGSFSTLEIQRTEQGDSAMYLCASAPGTANIQYFGAGTRLSVL.

The chain carries TRBV7-6 and TRBJ2-5; 11 bases line up with TRBD2. Germline assignment: CDR1 SGHVS and CDR2 FNYEAQ. J gave up 4 bases and V 1 base, and 5 bases lay outside the gene matches. The CDR3 has 16 amino acids. The CDR3 DNA sequence: TGTGCCAGCAGCTTAGGTCTAGCGGGAGGAGGAGAGACCCAGTACTTC. It specifies CASSLGLAGGGETQYF.

This clone was recorded a few times. This rearrangement joins TRBV5-1 to TRBJ2-4; TRBD1 aligns across 7 bases. V gave up 2 bases and J gave up 13 bases; unmatched junction bases: 3. CDR1 is SGHRS, CDR2 YFSETQ, per germline. The CDR3 sequence is 11 residues long. The CDR3 DNA reads TGCGCCAGCAGCTTCGGACAGGAGCAGTACTTC. It codes for CASSFGQEQYF.

The V gene is TRBV5-1, the J gene TRBJ2-2; D call uncertain. This CDR3 region has 15 residues. The ends were cut back, 0 bases at V and 7 bases at J, with 13 bases in the middle. The V gene's germline CDR1 is SGHRS and CDR2 YFSETQ. This CDR3 is CASSLDPGSNGELFF. DNA for the CDR3: TGCGCCAGCAGCTTGGATCCGGGTTCGAACGGGGAGCTGTTTTTT.

CDR3 coding DNA: TGTGCCAGTAGCCCAATAGCCAGCTCCTACGAGCAGTACTTC. Protein sequence: CASSPIASSYEQYF. J is TRBJ2-7 and V is TRBV19; D remains unclear. The V end lost 6 bases, the J end lost 0 bases, and 12 bases lay between the germline ends. The CDR3 loop spans 14 amino acids. CDR1 LNHDA and CDR2 SQIVND come from the germline V gene (reference sequence).